This TCR beta chain was captured by sequencing in a study of cytomegalovirus exposure and HLA in healthy donors. Primers included in the PCR were 60 Vbeta and 13 Jbeta primers. Using immunoSEQ multiplex PCR, the repertoire was profiled, and TCRdb retains in-frame clones only, with some absent. This table holds approximately 160,000 clones, more than 65% found once. Study observations and caveats: It has been reported that TCR beta sequences accurately predicted the HLA-A and HLA-B alleles of most subjects.

This clone was seen a few times. The target antigen is unknown. This CDR3 contains 15 residues. The germline V gene has CDR1 LGHNA and CDR2 YSLEER. V was shortened by 1 base and J by 1 base, with 9 bases between the two germline ends. The sequencing input was PBMCs. The receptor's source is a woman in her thirties or forties in good health and CMV-seropositive. The V and J genes are TRBV4-3 and TRBJ2-3; no firm D call. The CDR3 spells CASSQVSSGTDTQYF. The CDR3 coding sequence is TGCGCCAGCAGCCAAGTATCTTCGGGCACAGATACGCAGTATTTT.